This passage covers 32 T cell receptor beta chains from one sample sequenced in a study of neurological immune-mediated disorders. Time point specified: longitudinal time-point 1 (baseline). TCRdb analysed the 5' RACE reads with MiXCR anew, one entry per CDR3 protein. Of some 49,000 distinct CDR3 sequences detected, over 8% appear once; the ten largest clones hold less than 2%. Input material: PBMCs. The receptors were gathered from a woman between 40 and 55 years old in good health.

This clonotype was detected many times. The chain recombines TRBV5-1 with TRBJ2-7, with 7 bases identical to TRBD2. The CDR3 loop spans 15 amino acids. Germline values: CDR1 SGHRS, CDR2 YFSETQ. Trimming cost V 4 bases and J 4 bases; bases outside gene matches: 11. The CDR3: CASSMGSGRGYEQYF. CDR3 coding DNA: TGCGCCAGCAGCATGGGCTCAGGGAGGGGATACGAGCAGTACTTC. Based on the CDR3 plus reference TRBV5-1 and TRBJ2-7, the full variable domain is KAGVTQTPRYLIKTRGQQVTLSCSPISGHRSVSWYQQTPGQGLQFLFEYFSETQRNKGNFPGRFSGRQFSNSRSEMNVSTLELGDSALYLCASSMGSGRGYEQYFGPGTRLTVT.

This clonotype came up many times. The chain recombines TRBV15 with TRBJ2-5; D unresolved. The CDR3 loop spans 12 amino acids. Germline lookup yields CDR1 LNHNV and CDR2 YYDKDF (reference sequence). Trimming removed 6 bases from V and 0 bases from J, with 5 bases in between. This chain's CDR3 is CATSAHQETQYF. CDR3 nucleotides: TGTGCCACCAGTGCACACCAAGAGACCCAGTACTTC.

This clonotype was recorded at least ten times. V gene TRBV18 combines with J gene TRBJ2-1; possibly TRBD2 for D (5 bases). Germline CDR1 is KGHSH and CDR2 is LQKENI. There are 13 residues in the CDR3. Deletions cut 3 bases from V and 5 bases from J, with 8 bases between. CDR3 coding DNA: TGTGCCAGCTCACCGGACTGGGACAATGAGCAGTTCTTC. Amino acid sequence: CASSPDWDNEQFF.

This clonotype was seen ten or more times. The chain is built from TRBV20-1 and TRBJ1-6, with 7 bases aligning to TRBD1. The germline V gene has CDR1 DFQATT and CDR2 SNEGSKA (reference sequence). V shed 4 bases, J shed 6 bases, and the junction held 9 bases outside the gene matches. This CDR3 region has 15 residues. DNA for the CDR3: TGCAGTGCTAATATGGGACAGCTTACTAATTCACCCCTCCACTTT. It codes for CSANMGQLTNSPLHF.

A note on this clonotype: The conserved phenylalanine or tryptophan is not found at the CDR3 terminus, so this likely reflects a read error. Here the CDR3 DNA reads TGTGCCAGCAGACAGACAGGGGGCAGGGATCAGGCCCAGCATTTA. Translated, it gives CASRQTGGRDQAQHL. The chain links TRBV7-2 to TRBJ1-5; 10 nucleotides match TRBD1. CDR1 and CDR2 from the germline V gene are SGHTA and FQGNSA. The CDR3 is made up of 15 amino acids.

This clonotype was picked up many times. The chain is built from TRBV12-3 or TRBV12-4 and TRBJ2-1, with 11 bases aligning to TRBD1. Unmatched junction bases numbered 6, after V lost 5 bases and J lost 6 bases. CDR3 length: 15 amino acids. This chain's CDR3 is CASSLGTGGINEQFF. The CDR3 DNA reads TGTGCCAGCAGTCTAGGGACAGGGGGTATCAATGAGCAGTTCTTC.

The sample holds many counts of this clonotype. The chain has TRBV6-1 and TRBJ1-2; D possibly corresponds to TRBD1 (6 bases). The CDR3 consists of 15 residues. V was cut by 4 bases and J by 6 bases, with 18 bases left in between. Germline CDR1 and CDR2: MNHNS and SASEGT. CDR3 nucleotide sequence: TGTGCCAGCAGTGGGGCAGAAGACAGGAGGGATGGCTACACCTTC. This codes for CASSGAEDRRDGYTF.

This clonotype was detected many times. The V call is TRBV10-3, the J call TRBJ1-2; no firm D call. The CDR3 spans 12 residues. Trimming took off 3 bases at V and 6 bases at J, with 8 bases between the two ends. Per the germline V gene, CDR1 is ENHRY and CDR2 is SYGVKD. The CDR3 sequence is CAISDLVDGYTF. CDR3 nucleotide sequence: TGTGCCATCAGTGACCTAGTCGATGGCTACACCTTC.

This clonotype has a count of ten or more. The CDR3 region has the DNA TGCGCCAGCAGCTTGGATGGACAGGGTGGGGAAAAACTGTTTTTT. This codes for CASSLDGQGGEKLFF. This chain links TRBV5-1 with TRBJ1-4; TRBD1 matches at 8 bases. The CDR3 extends over 15 amino acids. V lost 0 bases and J lost 8; bases outside the gene matches: 6. Germline V gene sequence: CDR1 SGHRS, CDR2 YFSETQ.

Many counts were recorded for this clonotype. The V gene is TRBV10-3, the J gene TRBJ1-2; D not certain. This CDR3 has 13 residues. The V end was cut by 6 bases, the J end by 3 bases, with 11 bases between. CDR1 ENHRY and CDR2 SYGVKD come from the germline V gene. CDR3 sequence (DNA): TGTGCCATCAGCCAGGACCTGGACTATGGCTACACCTTC. Translated: CAISQDLDYGYTF.

This clonotype has ten or more counts. Written as DNA, the CDR3 is TGTGCCAGCAGGGACAGAAACAATCAGCCCCAGCATTTT. It yields the protein CASRDRNNQPQHF. This chain connects TRBV2 to TRBJ1-5; the D gene is possibly TRBD1 (6 bases). V was cut by 6 bases and J by 3 bases, with 9 bases left in between. This CDR3 has 13 amino acids. Per the germline V gene, CDR1 is SNHLY and CDR2 is FYNNEI.

This clonotype has at least ten counts. The V and J genes are TRBV6-2 or TRBV6-3 and TRBJ1-2; D is perhaps TRBD1 (5 bases). The CDR3 runs 17 residues. Between the trimmed V and J ends, which lost 6 bases and 5 bases, there was a span of 25 bases. CDR1 is MNHEY and CDR2 is SVGEGT in the germline V gene. CDR3 sequence reads: CASRPSVARGLSYGYTF. The CDR3, as DNA: TGTGCCAGCAGACCCTCCGTGGCGCGGGGCCTTTCTTATGGCTACACCTTC.

The CDR3 spells CASSGTGQGGTEAFF. The CDR3 DNA is TGTGCCAGCAGTGGTACGGGACAGGGCGGCACTGAAGCTTTCTTT. The chain couples TRBV6-5 to TRBJ1-1, with TRBD1 matching 9 bases. The CDR3 length is 15 residues. The J segment lost 4 bases and the V segment lost 5 bases, leaving 8 bases of the junction unmatched. Germline assignment: CDR1 MNHEY and CDR2 SVGAGI.

This clonotype showed up many times. The chain carries TRBV20-1 and TRBJ2-5; 9 positions match TRBD2. V lost 3 bases to trimming and J lost 6 bases; unmatched junction nucleotides: 8. The CDR3 is 14 amino acids. From germline, CDR1 is DFQATT and CDR2 SNEGSKA (reference sequence). The CDR3 coding sequence is TGCAGTGCTAGTATAGCGGGAGAGGGAAAGACCCAGTACTTC. Protein product: CSASIAGEGKTQYF.

This clonotype was detected ten times or more. The chain couples TRBV29-1 to TRBJ1-2, with unresolved D. V shed 7 bases and J shed 4 bases, with 16 bases lying between them. The CDR3 runs to 13 residues. The germline V gene encodes CDR1 SQVTM and CDR2 ANQGSEA. DNA of the CDR3: TGCAGCGCCGGACGCCCAGCAGGCTATGGCTACACCTTC. Encoded protein: CSAGRPAGYGYTF.

The chain employs TRBV27 and TRBJ2-2; no definite D call. The V gene's germline CDR1 is MNHEY and CDR2 SMNVEV (reference sequence). The CDR3 contains 15 residues. The V end lost 2 bases, the J end lost 0 bases, and 7 bases lay between the germline ends. CDR3 coding DNA: TGTGCCAGCAGTTTAGGGCTCCCGAACACCGGGGAGCTGTTTTTT. Translating it yields CASSLGLPNTGELFF.

Ten or more counts support this clonotype. The V and J genes are TRBV6-5 and TRBJ2-7; no definite D call. The V gene lost 2 bases and the J gene lost 0 bases, with 5 bases spanning the gap. CDR3 length: 13 residues. In germline, CDR1 is MNHEY, CDR2 SVGAGI. CDR3 coding DNA: TGTGCCAGCAGTTACGCCACCTCCTACGAGCAGTACTTC. It codes for CASSYATSYEQYF.

A word on this clonotype: Given a much more abundant clone one base away, this may be a read error. CDR3 amino acids: CSVDGGNNIYF. The CDR3 coding sequence is TGCAGCGTTGACGGTGGAAACAACATATATTTT. The V gene is TRBV29-1, the J gene TRBJ1-3; D is ambiguous. Germline V gene data show CDR1 as SQVTM and CDR2 as ANQGSEA. CDR3 length equals 11 residues.

This clonotype is labeled medium-sized. This chain uses TRBV4-2 with TRBJ2-1; 12 nucleotides align to TRBD2. Germline assignment: CDR1 LGHNA and CDR2 YNFKEQ. The ends lost 2 bases at V and 6 bases at J; junction bases unmatched: 2. This CDR3 comprises 15 residues. The CDR3 DNA follows: TGTGCCAGCAGCCAACTAGCGGGGGGGCGCAATGAGCAGTTCTTC. It yields the protein CASSQLAGGRNEQFF.

V and J are TRBV19 and TRBJ2-3, with 7 bases fitting TRBD1. The germline gives CDR1 LNHDA, CDR2 SQIVND (reference sequence). V lost 5 bases to trimming and J lost 1 base; unmatched junction nucleotides: 6. The CDR3 loop spans 15 amino acids. The CDR3 nucleotides are TGTGCCAGTAGTCCGACAGGGCCCCGCACAGATACGCAGTATTTT. Translation: CASSPTGPRTDTQYF. Drawing the rest from reference TRBV19 and TRBJ2-3, the complete variable domain is DGGITQSPKYLFRKEGQNVTLSCEQNLNHDAMYWYRQDPGQGLRLIYYSQIVNDFQKGDIAEGYSVSREKKESFPLTVTSAQKNPTAFYLCASSPTGPRTDTQYFGPGTRLTVL.

This clonotype appeared many times. The CDR3 DNA follows: TGTGCCAGCTCGCCTAGTCCAGGAGCGGGGGAGACCCAGTACTTC. This sequence encodes CASSPSPGAGETQYF. The rearrangement links TRBV18 to TRBJ2-5, with 7 positions matching TRBD2. Germline-derived CDR1 and CDR2 are KGHSH and LQKENI. The trim removed 6 bases at V and 5 bases at J, leaving 12 bases unmatched. This CDR3 region has 15 residues.

In this sample, this clonotype turned up many times. V gene TRBV5-1 combines with J gene TRBJ2-5, with a possible D match to TRBD1 (5 bases). This CDR3 contains 14 residues. Germline values: CDR1 SGHRS, CDR2 YFSETQ. Deletions cut 0 bases from V and 5 bases from J, with 11 bases between. The CDR3: CASSLEGASETQYF. The DNA of the CDR3 is TGCGCCAGCAGCTTGGAAGGGGCGTCGGAGACCCAGTACTTC.

This clonotype has at least ten counts. The chain uses TRBV6-5 and TRBJ1-1, with 8 bases lining up with TRBD1. CDR1 is MNHEY, CDR2 SVGAGI, per germline. V shed 2 bases, J shed 6 bases, and the junction held 8 bases outside the gene matches. CDR3 length: 15 residues. The CDR3 coding sequence is TGTGCCAGCAGTTACGATCGACAGGGGAAGGCTGAAGCTTTCTTT. It translates to CASSYDRQGKAEAFF.

This clonotype occurred many times. V and J are TRBV5-1 and TRBJ1-6, with 9 bases that match TRBD1. V lost 0 bases, J lost 8 bases, and 3 bases stayed unmatched. The germline V gene has CDR1 SGHRS and CDR2 YFSETQ. The CDR3 is 15 amino acids. The CDR3 nucleotides are TGCGCCAGCAGCTTGGGGACAGGGGTGGATTCACCCCTCCACTTT. Protein product: CASSLGTGVDSPLHF.

This clonotype was seen ten or more times. This rearrangement joins TRBV2 to TRBJ2-5; D not certain. Looked up from germline, CDR1 is SNHLY and CDR2 is FYNNEI. This CDR3 has 17 residues. The V end lost 1 base, the J end lost 3 bases, and 18 bases lay between the germline ends. Here the CDR3 DNA reads TGTGCCAGCAGTGAAGGTTGGATAGTCTCTGGGGAAGAGACCCAGTACTTC. This codes for CASSEGWIVSGEETQYF.

This clonotype was seen at least ten times. The J gene is TRBJ1-1, the V gene TRBV7-2, with TRBD1 as a possible D gene (6 bases). CDR1 SGHTA and CDR2 FQGNSA come from the germline V gene. The CDR3 length is 14 residues. The V end was cut by 7 bases, the J end by 1 base, with 13 bases between. The CDR3 coding sequence is TGTGCCAGCACCCCGGGACATAGGAACACTGAAGCTTTCTTT. It specifies CASTPGHRNTEAFF.

This clonotype was seen more than once but under ten times. The gene calls are TRBV4-3 and TRBJ2-7, with TRBD1 as a possible D gene (5 bases). This CDR3 has 16 amino acids. The V end lost 2 bases, the J end lost 3 bases, and 17 bases lay between the germline ends. Germline CDR1 reads LGHNA; CDR2 reads YSLEER. In DNA, the CDR3 is TGCGCCAGCAGCCAATCGAATCAGGGATCGCTCTACGAGCAGTACTTC. As protein: CASSQSNQGSLYEQYF.

This clonotype was recorded many times. This chain uses TRBV6-2 or TRBV6-3 with TRBJ2-1, with a tentative D call TRBD1 (5 bases). This CDR3 spans 14 amino acids. The germline gives CDR1 MNHEY, CDR2 SVGEGT. The germline V and J ends were trimmed by 6 bases and 1 base, with 10 bases remaining between them. CDR3 sequence reads: CASRQVTSYNEQFF. Here the CDR3 DNA reads TGTGCCAGCAGACAGGTCACATCCTACAATGAGCAGTTCTTC.

This clonotype has a handful of counts. J is TRBJ1-1 and V is TRBV6-5, with 11 bases aligning to TRBD1. CDR3 length equals 16 residues. CDR1 and CDR2 from the germline V gene are MNHEY and SVGAGI. The V gene end was trimmed by 3 bases and the J gene end by 4 bases; junction bases not matched to a gene: 7. CDR3 in DNA: TGTGCCAGCAGTTATGGGACAGGGGGTTGGGGCACTGAAGCTTTCTTT. Amino acids: CASSYGTGGWGTEAFF.

This clonotype has at least ten counts. The V gene is TRBV4-3, the J gene TRBJ1-4, with 7 bases aligning to TRBD1. This CDR3 spans 16 amino acids. The trim removed 1 base at V and 7 bases at J, leaving 9 bases unmatched. Germline V CDR1 and CDR2: LGHNA, YSLEER. CDR3 region: CASSQGGAGGVEKLFF. CDR3 bases: TGCGCCAGCAGCCAAGGCGGTGCAGGGGGGGTTGAAAAACTGTTTTTT.

This clonotype was seen repeatedly, ten times or more. The CDR3 region has the DNA TGTGCCAGCAGCATAAACAGGGGGTTCACCACAGATACGCAGTATTTT. Translating gives CASSINRGFTTDTQYF. The chain links TRBV7-2 to TRBJ2-3; TRBD1 matches 8 bases. Germline CDR1 and CDR2: SGHTA and FQGNSA. The CDR3 runs 16 residues. Trimming took 5 bases from V and 2 from J; bases not matched to a gene: 9.

This clonotype has ten or more counts. The chain has TRBV7-2 and TRBJ1-1, with D perhaps matching TRBD1 (5 bases). Germline CDR1 reads SGHTA; CDR2 reads FQGNSA. V lost 5 bases, J lost 5 bases, and 12 bases lay in between. This CDR3 comprises 13 residues. The CDR3 DNA reads as TGTGCCAGCAGCCCCGGGACTCATACTGAAGCTTTCTTT. Its protein product is CASSPGTHTEAFF.